Listed here are 20 T cell receptor beta chains from one sample, sequenced in a study of beta chain features in type 1 diabetes (dated by TCRdb to the late 2010s). What these receptors recognize is not known. Overall study outcomes, separate from this receptor: In all four CD4+ subsets, TCRB CDR3 length was moderately but significantly shorter in type 1 diabetes patients.

The method was the immunoSEQ multiplex PCR assay. The entire amount of isolated RNA was reverse transcribed using the High Capacity cDNA Reverse Transcription Kit, so the sequenced TCRB transcripts were expressed ones. Imported from immuneACCESS, the table was reduced by TCRdb to in-frame sequences with V and J called. These copies leave out some clones; in studies compared against another copy, an unresolved V gene accounts for under half, and the cause of the remainder is not known. The sample contains around 710,000 clones, roughly 12% of them found a single time. 0.095% to 0.15% of the sample is taken by the ten largest. The sequenced sample was naive CD4+ T cells from blood. The label giving this sample's cell subset or site can be read as: true naive CD4+ T cells. Receptor source: a man younger than 40 with type 1 diabetes.

This clone was seen only a few times. This chain's CDR3 is CAISSTSGSYNEQFF. CDR3 DNA sequence: TGTGCCATCAGTTCGACTAGCGGATCCTACAATGAGCAGTTCTTC. V is TRBV10-3 and J is TRBJ2-1, with 9 bases lining up with TRBD2. This CDR3 spans 15 amino acids. The germline gives CDR1 ENHRY, CDR2 SYGVKD. V shed 5 bases, J shed 1 base, and the junction held 3 bases outside the gene matches.

The chain couples TRBV4-2 to TRBJ1-2; TRBD1 is a possible D gene (6 bases). The CDR3 is 18 residues long. Germline V gives CDR1 LGHNA, CDR2 YNFKEQ. The V gene lost 0 bases and the J gene lost 5 bases, with 22 bases spanning the gap. The CDR3 DNA is TGTGCCAGCAGCCAAGAGGTAACCGGGGTCGGACAGACATATGGCTACACCTTC. Amino acid sequence: CASSQEVTGVGQTYGYTF.

In DNA form, the CDR3 reads TGTGCCAGCGACGGTATAACCAATGAGCAGTTCTTC. Residues: CASDGITNEQFF. The chain recombines TRBV11-2 with TRBJ2-1, with unresolved D. CDR3 length equals 12 residues. Trimming shortened V by 8 bases and J by 6 bases, and 11 bases separated the two germline ends. Per the germline V gene, CDR1 is SGHAT and CDR2 is FQNNGV. Supplemented by reference TRBV11-2 and TRBJ2-1, the full variable domain reads EAGVAQSPRYKIIEKRQSVAFWCNPISGHATLYWYQQILGQGPKLLIQFQNNGVVDDSQLPKDRFSAERLKGVDSTLKIQPAKLEDSAVYLCASDGITNEQFFGPGTRLTVL.

The chain employs TRBV9 and TRBJ2-3; maybe TRBD1 (5 bases). Trimming removed 2 bases at V and 2 bases at J, with 12 bases between. The V gene's germline CDR1 is SGDLS and CDR2 YYNGEE. There are 15 residues in the CDR3. CDR3 residues: CASSVGREYTDTQYF. CDR3 nucleotides: TGTGCCAGCAGCGTTGGCAGGGAATACACAGATACGCAGTATTTT.

The chain links TRBV6-5 to TRBJ2-7; either TRBD1 or TRBD2 may fit D (5 bases each). CDR1 is MNHEY, CDR2 SVGAGI, per germline. Trimming shortened V by 2 bases and J by 4 bases, and 12 bases separated the two germline ends. This CDR3 has 14 residues. The CDR3 DNA follows: TGTGCCAGCAGTTACGAGGGGCGCGGGTACGAGCAGTACTTC. Its translation: CASSYEGRGYEQYF.

The V gene is TRBV2, the J gene TRBJ2-1; 12 bases align to TRBD2. From germline, CDR1 is SNHLY and CDR2 FYNNEI. The CDR3 spans 20 residues. Trimming took 4 bases from V and 4 from J; bases not matched to a gene: 17. The CDR3 nucleotides read TGTGCCAGCAGTGGGCGGAGGTATACTAGCGGGGGGTCCGAGTACAATGAGCAGTTCTTC. Its translation is CASSGRRYTSGGSEYNEQFF.

The rearrangement links TRBV10-3 to TRBJ2-5, with no clear D. V gave up 7 bases and J gave up 2 bases, with 11 bases separating them. Germline values: CDR1 ENHRY, CDR2 SYGVKD. The CDR3 covers 13 residues. The CDR3 region is CAIKETKQETQYF. The CDR3 bases are TGTGCCATCAAGGAGACCAAGCAAGAGACCCAGTACTTC.

This clone was observed a handful of times. This chain links TRBV9 with TRBJ1-2; maybe TRBD1 (5 bases). This CDR3 is built from 16 residues. Germline values: CDR1 SGDLS, CDR2 YYNGEE. Trimming stripped 0 bases from V and 4 bases from J, with 16 bases between. The CDR3 bases are TGTGCCAGCAGCGTAGAGGGGCAAGTCGGGATCTATGGCTACACCTTC. Translated: CASSVEGQVGIYGYTF.

This clone was detected only a few times. The gene calls are TRBV30 and TRBJ1-4; 7 nucleotides line up with TRBD1. Germline CDR1 and CDR2: GTSNPN and SVGIG (reference sequence). CDR3 length equals 16 residues. J was trimmed by 8 bases and V by 2 bases; bases with no gene match: 14. CDR3 residues: CAWSPTGTAVVEKLFF. DNA of the CDR3: TGTGCCTGGAGTCCGACAGGGACCGCGGTGGTGGAAAAACTGTTTTTT.

This clone turned up a few times. The chain couples TRBV6-5 to TRBJ1-2; no definite D call. Trimming removed 2 bases from V and 3 bases from J, with 16 bases in between. The CDR3 covers 16 residues. In germline, CDR1 is MNHEY, CDR2 SVGAGI. The CDR3 DNA reads TGTGCCAGCAGTTACGGCGGAGGAACCCCTTACTATGGCTACACCTTC. Translating it yields CASSYGGGTPYYGYTF.

This rearrangement joins TRBV7-2 to TRBJ1-5; D gene unclear. CDR3 length: 14 residues. The germline V gene has CDR1 SGHTA and CDR2 FQGNSA. The V end was cut by 4 bases, the J end by 5 bases, with 12 bases between. CDR3: CASSSRPGDQPQHF. CDR3 sequence (DNA): TGTGCCAGCAGCTCCCGACCGGGAGATCAGCCCCAGCATTTT. The full variable domain, with the rest looked up from reference TRBV7-2 and TRBJ1-5, is GAGVSQSPSNKVTEKGKDVELRCDPISGHTALYWYRQSLGQGLEFLIYFQGNSAPDKSGLPSDRFSAERTGGSVSTLTIQRTQQEDSAVYLCASSSRPGDQPQHFGDGTRLSIL.

This clone was recorded a few times. CDR3 sequence (DNA): TGCGCCAGCAGCCAAGATCGCAGGGCGGATGAGCAGTTCTTC. It translates to CASSQDRRADEQFF. J is TRBJ2-1 and V is TRBV4-1; D may be TRBD1 (5 bases). The CDR3 spans 14 residues. Germline V gene data show CDR1 as MGHRA and CDR2 as YSYEKL. V dropped 0 bases and J dropped 8 bases, with 11 bases sitting between them.

The chain combines TRBV9 with TRBJ1-2, with 8 nucleotides matching TRBD1. Germline trimming cut 4 bases from V and 8 bases from J; bases unmatched to any gene: 13. From germline, CDR1 is SGDLS and CDR2 YYNGEE. CDR3 length equals 15 residues. The CDR3 loop is CASSPGGSPLTGYTF. The CDR3 region has the DNA TGTGCCAGCAGCCCAGGGGGCTCGCCTTTGACGGGCTACACCTTC. The whole variable domain, remainder taken from reference TRBV9 and TRBJ1-2, is DSGVTQTPKHLITATGQRVTLRCSPRSGDLSVYWYQQSLDQGLQFLIQYYNGEERAKGNILERFSAQQFPDLHSELNLSSLELGDSALYFCASSPGGSPLTGYTFGSGTRLTVV.

A word on this clone: Other DNA variants within this sample encode the same CDR3. The gene calls are TRBV5-1 and TRBJ2-3, with D tentatively TRBD2 (5 bases). This CDR3 comprises 14 residues. V lost 2 bases and J 2 bases, leaving 9 bases between the germline ends. The V gene's germline CDR1 is SGHRS and CDR2 YFSETQ. The CDR3 loop is CASSFGESTDTQYF. The CDR3 coding sequence is TGCGCCAGCAGCTTTGGGGAGTCCACAGATACGCAGTATTTT.

In this sample, this clone turned up a few times. The V gene is TRBV7-2, the J gene TRBJ2-5; D is possibly TRBD2 (7 bases). This CDR3 is 16 amino acids long. CDR1 SGHTA and CDR2 FQGNSA come from the germline V gene. V shed 5 bases and J shed 4 bases, with 20 bases lying between them. CDR3 bases: TGTGCCAGCAGCCTACGCCCTCCAGGGGAGGGAGAGACCCAGTACTTC. It codes for CASSLRPPGEGETQYF.

The chain couples TRBV11-2 to TRBJ2-5; maybe TRBD1 (6 bases). The CDR3 is made up of 14 amino acids. Germline assignment: CDR1 SGHAT and CDR2 FQNNGV. The germline V and J ends were trimmed by 0 bases and 7 bases, with 12 bases remaining between them. The CDR3 DNA follows: TGTGCCAGCAGCTTAGAACTAGGGGGAGTGACCCAGTACTTC. Translated, it gives CASSLELGGVTQYF.

The chain couples TRBV29-1 to TRBJ2-7, with a tentative D call TRBD2 (5 bases). There are 13 residues in the CDR3. Looked up from germline, CDR1 is SQVTM and CDR2 is ANQGSEA. The V end was cut by 3 bases, the J end by 7 bases, with 16 bases between. Written as DNA, the CDR3 is TGCAGCGTTGAGAGGGCTGAGTACGAGGAGCAGTACTTC. Encoded protein: CSVERAEYEEQYF.

The chain combines TRBV6-5 with TRBJ2-5, with a tentative D call TRBD2 (6 bases). This CDR3 has 13 residues. Germline loops: CDR1 MNHEY, CDR2 SVGAGI. The V and J ends lost 6 bases and 5 bases respectively, with 13 bases between them. CDR3 loop: CASSPRGRETQYF. DNA for the CDR3: TGTGCCAGCAGCCCCCGAGGGAGGGAGACCCAGTACTTC.

The rearrangement links TRBV4-2 to TRBJ1-6; TRBD1 matches at 9 bases. The CDR3 is 16 residues long. Trimming removed 3 bases from V and 9 bases from J; junction bases left unmatched: 9. Per the germline V gene, CDR1 is LGHNA and CDR2 is YNFKEQ. The CDR3 sequence is CASSQQEGTGISPLHF. The DNA for the CDR3 is TGTGCCAGCAGCCAGCAGGAGGGGACAGGGATTTCACCCCTCCACTTT.

This chain links TRBV29-1 with TRBJ1-1, with TRBD1 matching 9 bases. V shed 5 bases, J shed 1 base, and the junction held 2 bases outside the gene matches. CDR1 and CDR2 (germline): SQVTM, ANQGSEA. This CDR3 spans 13 amino acids. CDR3 sequence (DNA): TGCAGCGTTAAACAGGGGGCGAACACTGAAGCTTTCTTT. Residues: CSVKQGANTEAFF.